Given below is one T cell receptor (beta chain) in context. These data are taken from a study of long-term antiretroviral therapy in people with HIV. Sequencing relied on immunoSEQ assay v3.0, run at survey level. Sequencing used immunoSEQ multiplex PCR; TCRdb keeps in-frame clones, though not all of them. The table has over 25,000 clones, about four fifths seen once; the top ten hold 9% to 10%. The sample here was unsorted PBMCs, taken 3 years after starting antiretroviral therapy. The receptor's source is a man aged 35 to 55 with HIV.

CDR3: CASIRTNEKLFF. The CDR3 bases are TGTGCCAGCATCAGGACTAATGAAAAACTGTTTTTT. This rearrangement joins TRBV2 to TRBJ1-4; D not resolved. Per the germline V gene, CDR1 is SNHLY and CDR2 is FYNNEI. Trimming stripped 7 bases from V and 2 bases from J, with 5 bases between. The CDR3 sequence is 12 residues long.